This TCR beta chain was observed in a study of CD8 T cells in ankylosing spondylitis. The germline V and J ends were trimmed by 0 bases and 0 bases, with 15 bases remaining between them. Germline V gene sequence: CDR1 DFQATT, CDR2 SNEGSKA (reference sequence). The CDR3 consists of 16 residues. Quantitative barcoded 5'-RACE was used to prepare TCR beta libraries. MiXCR, applied by TCRdb to the 5' RACE reads, yields one record per CDR3 protein. The sample includes about 36,000 distinct CDR3 sequences, roughly 12% of them seen just once. This clonotype came up many times. The material sequenced was synovial fluid, either unsorted or a sorted T cell fraction (not recorded which). This TCR was recovered from a male donor with ankylosing spondylitis. The rearrangement links TRBV20-1 to TRBJ2-7; maybe TRBD2 (7 bases). In DNA form, the CDR3 reads TGCAGTGCTAGAGATTCTGAGGGGGGGGACTCCTACGAGCAGTACTTC. Protein sequence: CSARDSEGGDSYEQYF.